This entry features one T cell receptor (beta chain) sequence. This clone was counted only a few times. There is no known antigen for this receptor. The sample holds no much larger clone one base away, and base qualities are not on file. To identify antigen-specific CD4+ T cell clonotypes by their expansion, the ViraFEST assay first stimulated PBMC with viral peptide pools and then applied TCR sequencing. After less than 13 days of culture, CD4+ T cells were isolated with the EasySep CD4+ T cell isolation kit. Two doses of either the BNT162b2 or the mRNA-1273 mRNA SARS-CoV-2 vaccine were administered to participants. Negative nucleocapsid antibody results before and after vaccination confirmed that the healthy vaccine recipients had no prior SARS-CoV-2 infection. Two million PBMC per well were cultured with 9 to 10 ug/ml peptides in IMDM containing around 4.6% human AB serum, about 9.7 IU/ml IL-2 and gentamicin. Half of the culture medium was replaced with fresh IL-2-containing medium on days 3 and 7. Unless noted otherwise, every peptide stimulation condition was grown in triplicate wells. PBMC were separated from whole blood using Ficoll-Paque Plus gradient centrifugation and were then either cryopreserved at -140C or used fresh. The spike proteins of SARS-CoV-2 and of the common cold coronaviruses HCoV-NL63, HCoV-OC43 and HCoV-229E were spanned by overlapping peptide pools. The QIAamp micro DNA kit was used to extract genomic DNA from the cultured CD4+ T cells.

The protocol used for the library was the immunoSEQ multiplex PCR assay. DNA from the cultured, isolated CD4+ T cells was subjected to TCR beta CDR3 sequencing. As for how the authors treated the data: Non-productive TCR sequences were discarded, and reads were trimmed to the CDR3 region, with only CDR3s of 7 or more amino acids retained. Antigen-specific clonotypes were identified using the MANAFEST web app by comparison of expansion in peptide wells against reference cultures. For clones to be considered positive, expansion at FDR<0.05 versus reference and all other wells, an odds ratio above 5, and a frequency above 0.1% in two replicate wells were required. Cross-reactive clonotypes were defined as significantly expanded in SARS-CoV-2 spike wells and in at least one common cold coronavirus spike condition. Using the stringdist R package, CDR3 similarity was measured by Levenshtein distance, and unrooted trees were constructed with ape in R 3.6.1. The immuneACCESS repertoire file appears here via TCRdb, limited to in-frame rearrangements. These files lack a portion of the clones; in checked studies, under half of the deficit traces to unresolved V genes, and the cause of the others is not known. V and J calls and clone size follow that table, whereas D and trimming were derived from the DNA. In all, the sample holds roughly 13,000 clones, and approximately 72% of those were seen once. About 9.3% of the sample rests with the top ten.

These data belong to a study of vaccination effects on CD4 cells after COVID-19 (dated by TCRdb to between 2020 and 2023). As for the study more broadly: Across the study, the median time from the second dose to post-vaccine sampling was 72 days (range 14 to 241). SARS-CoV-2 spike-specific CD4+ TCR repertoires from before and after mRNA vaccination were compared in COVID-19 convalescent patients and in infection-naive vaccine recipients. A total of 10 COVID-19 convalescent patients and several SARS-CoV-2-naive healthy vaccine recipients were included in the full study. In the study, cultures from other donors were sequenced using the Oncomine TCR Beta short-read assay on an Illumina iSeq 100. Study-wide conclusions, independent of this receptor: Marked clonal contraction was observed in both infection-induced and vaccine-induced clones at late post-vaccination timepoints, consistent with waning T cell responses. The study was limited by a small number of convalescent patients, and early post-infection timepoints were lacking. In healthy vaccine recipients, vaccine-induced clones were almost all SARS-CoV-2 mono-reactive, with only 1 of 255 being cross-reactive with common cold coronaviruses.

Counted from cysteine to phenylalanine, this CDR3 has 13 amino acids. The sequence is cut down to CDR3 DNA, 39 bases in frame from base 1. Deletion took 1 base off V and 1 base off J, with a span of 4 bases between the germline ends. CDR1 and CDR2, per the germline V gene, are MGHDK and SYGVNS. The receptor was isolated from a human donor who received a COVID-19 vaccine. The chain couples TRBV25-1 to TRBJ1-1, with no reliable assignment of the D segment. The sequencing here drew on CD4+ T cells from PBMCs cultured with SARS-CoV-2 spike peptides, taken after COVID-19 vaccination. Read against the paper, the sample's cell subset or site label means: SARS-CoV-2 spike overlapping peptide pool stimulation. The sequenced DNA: TGTGCCAGCAGTGAATTGGGGAACACTGAAGCTTTCTTT. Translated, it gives CASSELGNTEAFF.